This T cell receptor (beta chain) was captured by sequencing in a study of T cells in Graves' hyperthyroidism and ophthalmopathy. Study as a whole: Peripheral blood was drawn at first diagnosis, prior to all treatment.

Trimming took off 3 bases at V and 3 bases at J, with 6 bases between the two ends. Germline assignment: CDR1 SGDLS and CDR2 YYNGEE. The CDR3 length is 13 residues. When hyperthyroidism was first diagnosed, the blood sample was taken, preceding any ophthalmopathy symptoms. Amplification of TCR beta CDR3 regions was performed using RNA transcripts as template. A set of HTBI primers served as the primers for a first-round RT-PCR of the TCR CDR3. One entry per CDR3 protein, called by TCRdb with MiXCR from the multiplex PCR reads. The sample holds 250,000 to 300,000 distinct CDR3 sequences; roughly 15% are singletons and the top ten take over 25%.

The source material was blood. The chain is built from TRBV9 and TRBJ1-4; D remains ambiguous. This clonotype was sampled from a woman aged 45-60 years with Graves' hyperthyroidism that later progressed to Graves' ophthalmopathy. This CDR3 reads CASSAQPNEKLFF. In DNA form, the CDR3 reads TGTGCCAGCAGCGCTCAGCCTAATGAAAAACTGTTTTTT. Full variable domain (missing parts from reference TRBV9 and TRBJ1-4): DSGVTQTPKHLITATGQRVTLRCSPRSGDLSVYWYQQSLDQGLQFLIQYYNGEERAKGNILERFSAQQFPDLHSELNLSSLELGDSALYFCASSAQPNEKLFFGSGTQLSVL.